This T cell receptor beta chain derives from a study of CD8 T cells in ankylosing spondylitis. Study outcomes and limitations: Matched synovial fluid from ankylosing spondylitis patients was reported to be enriched for disease-linked clones.

The CDR3 sequence is 13 residues long. The junction had 5 bases not matched to a gene; V was cut back by 5 bases and J by 4 bases. This clonotype was counted ten times or more. Its antigen is unidentified. Using its own MiXCR run on the 5' RACE reads, TCRdb lists one record per CDR3 protein. Among around 340,000 distinct CDR3 sequences listed, approximately 22% were seen once. J is TRBJ2-7 and V is TRBV12-3 or TRBV12-4; TRBD1 aligns across 7 bases. The TCR originated in a male donor with ankylosing spondylitis or in good health (not recorded which). The sequencing sample was made of blood, either unsorted or a sorted T cell fraction (not recorded which). In DNA form, the CDR3 reads TGTGCCAGCAGTACCGGGACAGTATACGAGCAGTACTTC. Translated: CASSTGTVYEQYF.